These 19 T cell receptor beta chains originate from one sample sequenced in a study of blood T cells in healthy people across ages. Together with a sample-barcoded 5' primer, a J-beta primer mix was included in a second PCR lasting about 7 to 11 cycles. TCRdb re-analysed the 5' RACE reads in MiXCR, keeping a single row per CDR3 protein. The profile shows 800,000 or so distinct CDR3 sequences, 46% of them singletons. Sequencing was performed on blood. These receptors originate from a man older than 75 in good health.

The sample holds many counts of this clonotype. The chain couples TRBV10-1 to TRBJ2-3, with D perhaps TRBD2 (6 bases). Trimming took 3 bases from V and 1 from J, leaving 11 bases between them. The V gene's germline CDR1 is WNHNN and CDR2 SYGVQD (reference sequence). The CDR3 spans 15 residues. For the CDR3, the DNA is TGCGCCAGCAGTGATGTGCGGGGTGGCACAGATACGCAGTATTTT. As protein: CASSDVRGGTDTQYF.

The chain recombines TRBV4-1 with TRBJ2-3; TRBD1 might be the D (6 bases). The CDR3 sequence is 14 residues long. The germline gives CDR1 MGHRA, CDR2 YSYEKL. With 8 bases removed from V and 0 bases from J, the gap between germline ends came to 12 bases. The CDR3 DNA is TGCGCCAGCGGCTCAGGGGCAAGCACAGATACGCAGTATTTT. It translates to CASGSGASTDTQYF.

This clonotype showed up just a few times. The CDR3 here is CASSLRLGWGEQYF. CDR3 DNA: TGCGCCAGCAGCCTACGACTGGGATGGGGCGAGCAGTACTTC. The chain recombines TRBV4-1 with TRBJ2-7; D is undetermined. This CDR3 is 14 amino acids long. Germline lookup yields CDR1 MGHRA and CDR2 YSYEKL. V was pared by 4 bases and J by 6 bases, with 16 bases between.

This clonotype was seen a handful of times. CDR3 region: CASSWRTGRGGYTF. The CDR3 nucleotides read TGTGCCAGCAGTTGGAGGACAGGTCGGGGCGGCTACACCTTC. The chain employs TRBV27 and TRBJ1-2, with TRBD1 identical over 7 bases. The germline V gene has CDR1 MNHEY and CDR2 SMNVEV (reference sequence). V was clipped by 4 bases and J by 8 bases; unmatched bases: 10. This CDR3 is 14 amino acids long.

The rearrangement uses TRBV12-3 or TRBV12-4 and TRBJ2-7, with TRBD1 identical over 7 bases. This CDR3 is built from 14 residues. Unmatched junction bases numbered 11, after V lost 6 bases and J lost 6 bases. The chain's CDR3 is CASRSTGDRGEQYF. In DNA, the CDR3 is TGTGCCAGCAGGTCCACAGGGGACCGGGGCGAGCAGTACTTC.

This sequence joins TRBV12-3 or TRBV12-4 and TRBJ2-2; 7 nucleotides align to TRBD1. This CDR3 has 14 amino acids. V shed 6 bases and J 7 bases; nucleotides not matched to a gene: 8. DNA of the CDR3: TGTGCCAGCAGGGGGACAGCTAGAGACGGGGAGCTGTTTTTT. It yields the protein CASRGTARDGELFF.

On this clonotype itself: This may come from a read error, since a much larger clone is one base off. J is TRBJ2-4 and V is TRBV6-1; perhaps TRBD2 as D (6 bases). The J call may be mistaken, given a closer DNA end match to TRBJ2-7. There are 15 residues in the CDR3. Germline loops: CDR1 MNHNS, CDR2 SASEGT. This CDR3 reads CTSSEAGSEAYEQYF. CDR3 nucleotide sequence: TGTACCAGCAGTGAGGCGGGGAGCGAGGCCTACGAGCAGTACTTC.

The rearrangement joins TRBV10-3 to TRBJ1-1, with a possible D match to TRBD1 (6 bases). Germline CDR1 is ENHRY and CDR2 is SYGVKD. With 3 bases removed from V and 3 bases from J, the gap between germline ends came to 11 bases. This CDR3 has 14 residues. The CDR3 region has the DNA TGTGCCATCAGTGAACCACAGGGTCACACTGAAGCTTTCTTT. Translating it yields CAISEPQGHTEAFF.

This clonotype was counted a few times. The chain carries TRBV20-1 and TRBJ2-6; D call uncertain. The CDR3 runs to 14 residues. The germline V gene has CDR1 DFQATT and CDR2 SNEGSKA (reference sequence). V was pared by 1 base and J by 2 bases, with 6 bases between. In nucleotides, the CDR3 is TGCAGTGCTAGAGTTGGGGCTGGGGCCAACGTCCTGACTTTC. Protein sequence: CSARVGAGANVLTF.

The chain joins TRBV10-3 to TRBJ2-3, with D perhaps TRBD1 or TRBD2 (5 bases each). The V end lost 0 bases, the J end lost 2 bases, and 9 bases lay between the germline ends. Germline V lookup: CDR1 ENHRY, CDR2 SYGVKD. The CDR3 consists of 15 residues. This CDR3 is CAISESRGTTDTQYF. The CDR3 region has the DNA TGTGCCATCAGTGAGTCGAGGGGAACCACAGATACGCAGTATTTT.

Only a few counts were recorded for this clonotype. The rearrangement links TRBV5-1 to TRBJ2-7, with 10 bases lining up with TRBD2. Germline CDR1 reads SGHRS; CDR2 reads YFSETQ. V dropped 2 bases and J dropped 4; count of bases not matched to a gene: 9. The CDR3 loop spans 16 amino acids. CDR3 region: CASSLGASGSMYEQYF. Written as DNA, the CDR3 is TGCGCCAGCAGCTTAGGGGCTAGCGGGAGTATGTACGAGCAGTACTTC.

The gene calls are TRBV20-1 and TRBJ2-2; D is possibly TRBD1 or TRBD2 (6 bases each). Trimming stripped 6 bases from V and 5 bases from J, with 25 bases between. This CDR3 is 17 amino acids long. Germline CDR1 and CDR2: DFQATT and SNEGSKA (reference sequence). Here the CDR3 reads CSAPRSGGGYRTGELFF. DNA of the CDR3: TGCAGTGCCCCTCGGAGTGGAGGGGGTTACAGGACCGGGGAGCTGTTTTTT.

The CDR3 sequence is CSVEEQGGQPQHF. The CDR3 DNA sequence: TGCAGCGTTGAGGAACAGGGGGGCCAGCCCCAGCATTTT. The J gene is TRBJ1-5, the V gene TRBV29-1; 8 bases agree with TRBD1. CDR3 length: 13 residues. V lost 3 bases to trimming and J lost 7 bases; unmatched junction nucleotides: 5. CDR1 is SQVTM and CDR2 is ANQGSEA in the germline V gene. The full variable domain, rest sourced from reference TRBV29-1 and TRBJ1-5, is SAVISQKPSRDICQRGTSLTIQCQVDSQVTMMFWYRQQPGQSLTLIATANQGSEATYESGFVIDKFPISRPNLTFSTLTVSNMSPEDSSIYLCSVEEQGGQPQHFGDGTRLSIL.

J is TRBJ2-3 and V is TRBV7-2, with TRBD2 matching over 9 bases. Looked up from germline, CDR1 is SGHTA and CDR2 is FQGNSA. The trim removed 6 bases at V and 1 base at J, leaving 17 bases unmatched. This CDR3 comprises 19 residues. The CDR3 here is CASRLTRGIAGDRTDTQYF. The CDR3 DNA is TGTGCCAGCAGACTGACTCGGGGTATAGCGGGAGATCGCACAGATACGCAGTATTTT.

This clonotype was detected ten times or more. CDR3 DNA sequence: TGCAGTGCTAGAGATTTTCGGGGGCCTGGGGTAGCGGGATTCACGGGTTCTGGGGCCAACGTCCTGACTTTC. It yields the protein CSARDFRGPGVAGFTGSGANVLTF. This rearrangement joins TRBV20-1 to TRBJ2-6, with 8 bases matching TRBD2. V lost 0 bases to trimming and J lost 1 base; unmatched junction nucleotides: 26. CDR1 and CDR2 from the germline V gene are DFQATT and SNEGSKA (reference sequence). This CDR3 region has 24 residues.

Concerning this clonotype itself: A much larger clone differs from this one at a single base, so this may be a read error. J is TRBJ2-3 and V is TRBV7-2; tentative D call: TRBD2 (5 bases). With 2 bases removed from V and 2 bases from J, the gap between germline ends came to 14 bases. Germline V gene data show CDR1 as SGHTA and CDR2 as FQGNSA. This CDR3 contains 16 residues. The chain's CDR3 is CASSLRARAATDTQYF. DNA for the CDR3: TGTGCCAGCAGCTTAAGGGCACGAGCGGCCACAGATACGCAGTATTTT.

This chain uses TRBV7-3 with TRBJ2-1, with 7 bases fitting TRBD1. Germline V gene lookup returns CDR1 SGHTA and CDR2 FQGTGA. With V trimmed by 0 bases and J by 5 bases, 7 bases remained unmatched. There are 16 residues in the CDR3. CDR3 region: CASSLTGTVSNNEQFF. The CDR3 DNA reads as TGTGCCAGCAGCTTAACGGGGACAGTATCCAACAATGAGCAGTTCTTC. The full variable domain, its missing parts supplied by reference TRBV7-3 and TRBJ2-1, is GAGVSQTPSNKVTEKGKYVELRCDPISGHTALYWYRQSLGQGPEFLIYFQGTGAADDSGLPNDRFFAVRPEGSVSTLKIQRTERGDSAVYLCASSLTGTVSNNEQFFGPGTRLTVL.

The chain joins TRBV6-1 to TRBJ2-5; no definite D call. The CDR3 has 12 residues. Per the germline V gene, CDR1 is MNHNS and CDR2 is SASEGT. Trimming took 10 bases from V and 0 from J, leaving 9 bases between them. The CDR3 nucleotides are TGTGCCACCAGCTTTAACCAAGAGACCCAGTACTTC. Translating it yields CATSFNQETQYF.

V is TRBV30 and J is TRBJ2-1, with 7 nucleotides matching TRBD1. V was clipped by 2 bases and J by 2 bases; unmatched bases: 9. The CDR3 length is 16 residues. Germline-derived CDR1 and CDR2 are GTSNPN and SVGIG (reference sequence). The CDR3 loop reads CAWSQQGIRPYNEQFF. The DNA for the CDR3 is TGTGCCTGGAGTCAACAGGGGATTCGGCCCTACAATGAGCAGTTCTTC.